These 14 T cell receptor beta chains share one sample of origin, sequenced in a study of control samples from healthy donors and cancer patients. Here immunoSEQ multiplex PCR was the method, and the copy in TCRdb shows in-frame clones only, minus some. The data contain 140,000 to 150,000 clones, 93% of them seen just once; the ten biggest clones take up 5% to 7%. The sequenced sample consisted of blood. All receptors derive from a man aged 18 to 30 in good health.

This clone was counted only a few times. The chain is built from TRBV7-2 and TRBJ2-7; TRBD1 or TRBD2 may be the D gene (5 bases each). V shed 5 bases and J shed 2 bases, with 16 bases lying between them. Germline V lookup: CDR1 SGHTA, CDR2 FQGNSA. CDR3 length equals 15 residues. The CDR3, as DNA: TGTGCCAGCAGCCGGGACGGAAGTACTCCCTACGAGCAGTACTTC. Amino acid sequence: CASSRDGSTPYEQYF.

The rearrangement uses TRBV6-5 and TRBJ2-7; D is uncertain. Deletions cut 6 bases from V and 6 bases from J, with 9 bases between. Germline loops: CDR1 MNHEY, CDR2 SVGAGI. This CDR3 contains 11 residues. CDR3 sequence (DNA): TGTGCCAGCAGATTTGGGGTCGAGCAGTACTTC. Translating it yields CASRFGVEQYF.

The rearrangement links TRBV30 to TRBJ1-5, with D possibly matching TRBD1 (6 bases). Per germline, CDR1 GTSNPN and CDR2 SVGIG (reference sequence). Between the trimmed V and J ends, which lost 2 bases and 4 bases, there was a span of 18 bases. The CDR3 loop spans 16 amino acids. CDR3 in amino acids: CAWSRRGTVRNQPQHF. CDR3 DNA: TGTGCCTGGAGTCGAAGGGGGACGGTCAGAAATCAGCCCCAGCATTTT.

This clone was observed a single time. The CDR3 DNA sequence: TGTGCCAGCAGCTTAGGGGGGCAACAAGAGACCCAGTACTTC. Amino acids: CASSLGGQQETQYF. The V gene is TRBV7-9, the J gene TRBJ2-5; D possibly corresponds to TRBD1 (6 bases). This CDR3 has 14 residues. V was cut by 1 base and J by 2 bases, with 8 bases left in between. Germline V CDR1 and CDR2: SEHNR, FQNEAQ (reference sequence).

This chain connects TRBV29-1 to TRBJ1-5, with D unclear. There are 13 residues in the CDR3. CDR1 is SQVTM, CDR2 ANQGSEA, per germline. The germline V and J ends were trimmed by 5 bases and 2 bases, with 10 bases remaining between them. This CDR3 reads CSVRVLGNQPQHF. Written as DNA, the CDR3 is TGCAGCGTTAGGGTCCTTGGCAATCAGCCCCAGCATTTT.

The chain employs TRBV11-2 and TRBJ2-7; tentatively, D is TRBD1 (6 bases). V lost 5 bases and J lost 4, with 18 bases in between. The CDR3 consists of 15 residues. Per germline, CDR1 SGHAT and CDR2 FQNNGV. CDR3 sequence: CASSPETGEAYEQYF. Written as DNA, the CDR3 is TGTGCCAGCAGCCCCGAGACAGGAGAGGCATACGAGCAGTACTTC.

This clone occurred many times. Other DNA variants within this sample encode the same CDR3. This chain uses TRBV2 with TRBJ1-1; D not resolved. V lost 3 bases, J lost 5 bases, and 10 bases lay in between. The CDR3 extends over 13 amino acids. Germline CDR1 reads SNHLY; CDR2 reads FYNNEI. The CDR3 loop reads CASSDGGITEAFF. CDR3 coding DNA: TGTGCCAGCAGTGACGGTGGGATTACTGAAGCTTTCTTT.

The chain carries TRBV19 and TRBJ2-7; a possible D gene is TRBD2 (6 bases). The CDR3 spans 15 residues. V was cut by 3 bases and J by 5 bases, with 17 bases left in between. Looked up from germline, CDR1 is LNHDA and CDR2 is SQIVND (reference sequence). The CDR3 sequence is CASSIGGRGSDEQYF. CDR3 DNA sequence: TGTGCCAGTAGTATTGGAGGGAGAGGTAGCGACGAGCAGTACTTC.

J is TRBJ1-6 and V is TRBV9; unclear D gene. The germline gives CDR1 SGDLS, CDR2 YYNGEE. This CDR3 contains 16 residues. Trimming removed 4 bases at V and 7 bases at J, with 18 bases between. The CDR3 protein is CASSPTLFLRNSPLHF. DNA of the CDR3: TGTGCCAGCAGCCCAACCCTGTTCCTGCGGAATTCACCCCTCCACTTT.

J is TRBJ1-1 and V is TRBV25-1, with a possible D match to TRBD1 (6 bases). CDR1 is MGHDK, CDR2 SYGVNS, per germline. Trimming pared 10 bases from V and 6 bases from J, leaving 18 bases between. CDR3 size: 13 residues. The CDR3 reads CATKRGEGAEAFF. The DNA of the CDR3 is TGTGCCACAAAACGGGGAGAGGGGGCTGAAGCTTTCTTT.

The CDR3 DNA is TGTGCCAGCAGTTGGAATAACTATGGCTACACCTTC. Translation: CASSWNNYGYTF. This rearrangement joins TRBV28 to TRBJ1-2; D is uncertain. In germline, CDR1 is MDHEN, CDR2 SYDVKM. Trimming pared 4 bases from V and 1 base from J, leaving 4 bases between. The CDR3 is 12 residues long.

V and J are TRBV6-5 and TRBJ1-2, with 7 positions matching TRBD1. Germline values: CDR1 MNHEY, CDR2 SVGAGI. The CDR3 covers 13 residues. Trimming removed 6 bases from V and 6 bases from J; junction bases left unmatched: 7. The CDR3 here is CASRVDRVHGYTF. CDR3 coding DNA: TGTGCCAGCAGGGTAGACAGGGTGCATGGCTACACCTTC.

The rearrangement joins TRBV11-3 to TRBJ2-3; D may be TRBD1 or TRBD2 (6 bases each). CDR3 size: 17 residues. Trimming left V 0 bases short and J 3 bases short, with 16 bases between. Germline V gene data show CDR1 as SGHNT and CDR2 as YENEEA. CDR3 loop: CASSLESGGGRTDTQYF. DNA of the CDR3: TGTGCCAGCAGCTTAGAATCTGGAGGGGGTAGGACAGATACGCAGTATTTT.

The chain employs TRBV29-1 and TRBJ1-1, with D perhaps TRBD1 (6 bases). The CDR3 is 12 amino acids. V lost 7 bases, J lost 1 base, and 10 bases lay in between. The germline gives CDR1 SQVTM, CDR2 ANQGSEA. The CDR3 region is CSAGHANTEAFF. CDR3 bases: TGCAGCGCGGGACACGCGAACACTGAAGCTTTCTTT.